A single T cell receptor beta chain is shown here with its context. This record comes from a study of beta chain features in type 1 diabetes. The entirety of the isolated RNA underwent reverse transcription, so expressed TCRB transcripts were sequenced. TCRdb keeps only in-frame clones here, not all; method: immunoSEQ multiplex PCR. Of over 65,000 clones in the sample, roughly 31% were seen once. Trimming cost V 6 bases and J 8 bases; bases outside gene matches: 8. The CDR3 loop spans 14 amino acids. CDR1 and CDR2 (germline): KGHSH, LQKENI. The sample was stem cell memory CD4+ T cells from blood. The clonotype comes from a woman aged 18 to 35 in good health. The chain joins TRBV18 to TRBJ2-1; 9 bases align to TRBD1. The CDR3 DNA reads TGTGCCAGCTCCCCGGGACAGGGAAGAGATGAGCAGTTCTTC. This codes for CASSPGQGRDEQFF.